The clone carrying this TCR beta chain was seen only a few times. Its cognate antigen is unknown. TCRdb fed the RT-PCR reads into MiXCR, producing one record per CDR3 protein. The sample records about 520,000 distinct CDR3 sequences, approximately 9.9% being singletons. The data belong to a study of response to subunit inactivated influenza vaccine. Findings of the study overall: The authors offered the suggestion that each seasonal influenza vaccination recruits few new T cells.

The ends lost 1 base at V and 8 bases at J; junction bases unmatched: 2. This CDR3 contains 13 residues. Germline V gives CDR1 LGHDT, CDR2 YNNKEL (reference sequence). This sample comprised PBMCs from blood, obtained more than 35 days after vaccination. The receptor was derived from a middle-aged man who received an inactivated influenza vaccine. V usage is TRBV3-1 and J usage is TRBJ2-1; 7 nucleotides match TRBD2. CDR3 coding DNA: TGTGCCAGCAGCCAAGGACTAGCTTATGAGCAGTTCTTC. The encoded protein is CASSQGLAYEQFF.